This is a list of T cell receptor beta chains from one sample in a study of early T cells in non-severe SARS-CoV-2 infection. One entry per CDR3 protein results from TCRdb running MiXCR on the 5' RACE reads. The data contain around 66,000 distinct CDR3 sequences, about 6% of them singletons. The source was whole blood, collected at baseline. All receptors come from an adult who was a healthcare worker with PCR-confirmed SARS-CoV-2 infection or an uninfected control (not recorded which). CDR3s include the opening cysteine and the closing phenylalanine or tryptophan. D genes are given only for firm matches. Some rows have no size entry. The others give once, few or many, or a class for an expanded clone.

J: TRBJ2-4
V: TRBV19
length: 13
D: TRBD2
size: few
DNA: TGTGCCAGTAGTATTAGCGGGAGGAACATTCAGTACTTC
CDR3: CASSISGRNIQYF

J: TRBJ1-2
V: TRBV20-1
length: 14
D: NA
size: few
DNA: TGCAGTGCTTACCGAACAGGGAAGCCCTATGGCTACACCTTC
CDR3: CSAYRTGKPYGYTF

J: TRBJ2-7
V: TRBV6-1
length: 15
D: NA
size: many
DNA: TGTGCCAGCAGTGAAGTTATAGGAGCCTCCTACGAGCAGTACTTC
CDR3: CASSEVIGASYEQYF

J: TRBJ1-4
V: TRBV19
length: 15
D: NA
size: NA
DNA: TGTGCCAGTAGTATAAGGCCACAGCTTAATGAAAAACTGTTTTTT
CDR3: CASSIRPQLNEKLFF

J: TRBJ2-5
V: TRBV25-1
length: 17
D: TRBD2
size: many
DNA: TGTGCCAGCAGTGAATATAGCTGGGGGGGTGCGAAAGAGACCCAGTACTTC
CDR3: CASSEYSWGGAKETQYF

J: TRBJ2-3
V: TRBV12-3/TRBV12-4
length: 15
D: TRBD2
size: few
DNA: TGTGCCAGCAGTGGGGCTAGCGGATACACAGATACGCAGTATTTT
CDR3: CASSGASGYTDTQYF

J: TRBJ2-5
V: TRBV6-6
length: 14
D: NA
size: many
DNA: TGTGCCAGCAGTCCAAACAGGGCCCAAGAGACCCAGTACTTC
CDR3: CASSPNRAQETQYF

J: TRBJ1-2
V: TRBV20-1
length: 14
D: NA
size: many
DNA: TGCAGTGCTGCACGACAGGCCACTATAGGTGGCTACACCTTC
CDR3: CSAARQATIGGYTF

J: TRBJ2-1
V: TRBV18
length: 14
D: NA
size: few
DNA: TGTGCCAGCTCACCACCGGGGACGGCGGGACAGTCGTTCTTC
CDR3: CASSPPGTAGQSFF

J: TRBJ2-1
V: TRBV5-1
length: 15
D: NA
size: once
DNA: TGCGCCAGCAGCTTTGGGAATAAACCCTACAATGAGCAGTTCTTC
CDR3: CASSFGNKPYNEQFF

J: TRBJ1-1
V: TRBV29-1
length: 12
D: NA
size: many
DNA: TGCAGCATACGGACGGGGAACACTGAAGCTTTCTTT
CDR3: CSIRTGNTEAFF

J: TRBJ2-7
V: TRBV5-1
length: 15
D: NA
size: many
DNA: TGCGCCAGCAGCCCCGAGGGTCGAAGCTCCTACGAGCAGTACTTC
CDR3: CASSPEGRSSYEQYF

J: TRBJ1-4
V: TRBV6-6
length: 14
D: NA
size: many
DNA: TGTGCCAGCAGCCTCCATAGGGAGAATGAAAAACTGTTTTTT
CDR3: CASSLHRENEKLFF

J: TRBJ2-1
V: TRBV20-1
length: 14
D: NA
size: many
DNA: TGCAGTGCTAGAGATCTAAGGCCTTACAATGAGCAGTTCTTC
CDR3: CSARDLRPYNEQFF

J: TRBJ1-4
V: TRBV20-1
length: 13
D: NA
size: many
DNA: TGCAGTGCTAGCGACAGGAGGAACGAAAAACTGTTTTTT
CDR3: CSASDRRNEKLFF

J: TRBJ1-2
V: TRBV10-3
length: 15
D: NA
size: many
DNA: TGTGCCATCAGTGGGGGACCAGGTGCCCTCTATGGCTACACCTTC
CDR3: CAISGGPGALYGYTF

J: TRBJ1-2
V: TRBV2
length: 13
D: NA
size: NA
DNA: TGTGCCAGCATGGAGGGGATCGGCTATGGCTACACCTTC
CDR3: CASMEGIGYGYTF

J: TRBJ2-1
V: TRBV19
length: 15
D: TRBD2
size: NA
DNA: TGTGCCAGTAGTATAAGAGCGGGGAATAACAATGAGCAGTTCTTC
CDR3: CASSIRAGNNNEQFF

J: TRBJ2-2
V: TRBV28
length: 13
D: NA
size: many
DNA: TGTGCCAGCGCTACACAGAACACCGGGGAGCTGTTTTTT
CDR3: CASATQNTGELFF

J: TRBJ2-7
V: TRBV6-6
length: 16
D: TRBD2
size: few
DNA: TGTGCCAGCAGTTCCCCACTGACTAGCGGGAACTACGAGCAGTACTTC
CDR3: CASSSPLTSGNYEQYF

J: TRBJ1-1
V: TRBV10-2
length: 12
D: NA
size: many
DNA: TGCGCCAGCAGTGTCAGTAACACTGAAGCTTTCTTT
CDR3: CASSVSNTEAFF

J: TRBJ2-5
V: TRBV6-1
length: 13
D: NA
size: NA
DNA: TGTGCCAGCAGTACTAGCCTCCAAGAGACCCAGTACTTC
CDR3: CASSTSLQETQYF

J: TRBJ2-5
V: TRBV28
length: 14
D: NA
size: many
DNA: TGTGCCAGCAGCAAAGGACTTAACCAAGAGACCCAGTACTTC
CDR3: CASSKGLNQETQYF

J: TRBJ1-4
V: TRBV4-1
length: 19
D: TRBD1
size: NA
DNA: TGCGCCAGCAGCCAAGATCGTGCGGGGACAGGGACGACTAATGAAAAACTGTTTTTT
CDR3: CASSQDRAGTGTTNEKLFF

J: TRBJ2-2
V: TRBV28
length: 14
D: NA
size: few
DNA: TGTGCCAGCAGTTCCCTGGGTATTAGCGGGGAGCTGTTTTTT
CDR3: CASSSLGISGELFF

J: TRBJ2-3
V: TRBV7-9
length: 17
D: TRBD1
size: few
DNA: TGTGCCAGCAGCCAGCCTCGGGACAGATCCAGCACAGATACGCAGTATTTT
CDR3: CASSQPRDRSSTDTQYF

J: TRBJ2-3
V: TRBV19
length: 16
D: TRBD2
size: few
DNA: TGTGCCAGTAGTATCGGGACTAGCGGAAGCACAGATACGCAGTATTTT
CDR3: CASSIGTSGSTDTQYF

J: TRBJ2-3
V: TRBV20-1
length: 13
D: NA
size: NA
DNA: TGCAGTGCTAGAGATCCAAGTGCAGATACGCAGTATTTT
CDR3: CSARDPSADTQYF

J: TRBJ2-3
V: TRBV15
length: 15
D: NA
size: many
DNA: TGTGCCACCAGCAGGATCGTATCTGGCACAGATACGCAGTATTTT
CDR3: CATSRIVSGTDTQYF

J: TRBJ1-5
V: TRBV12-3/TRBV12-4
length: 17
D: NA
size: many
DNA: TGTGCCAGCAGTTTACGAGGGATGGTCCGCAACAATCAGCCCCAGCATTTT
CDR3: CASSLRGMVRNNQPQHF

J: TRBJ2-1
V: TRBV7-8
length: 17
D: TRBD2
size: many
DNA: TGTGCCAGCAGCTTAGAATCCGCGGGAGGACCTGGCTATGAGCAGTTCTTC
CDR3: CASSLESAGGPGYEQFF

J: TRBJ1-2
V: TRBV9
length: 15
D: TRBD1
size: many
DNA: TGTGCCAGCAGCGGTGGACAGGGGGAGTGGTTTGGCTACACCTTC
CDR3: CASSGGQGEWFGYTF

J: TRBJ2-1
V: TRBV11-2
length: 17
D: TRBD2
size: few
DNA: TGTGCCAGCAAGTTCCTCCATCGACTAGCGGGAGAAAATGAGCAGTTCTTC
CDR3: CASKFLHRLAGENEQFF

J: TRBJ1-6
V: TRBV28
length: 15
D: TRBD1
size: many
DNA: TGTGCCAGCAGTACGCCGGGACAGGGTGATTCACCCCTCCACTTT
CDR3: CASSTPGQGDSPLHF

J: TRBJ2-7
V: TRBV6-5
length: 15
D: TRBD1
size: few
DNA: TGTGCCAGCAGTTACGGGACAGGGGGCGGTTACGAGCAGTACTTC
CDR3: CASSYGTGGGYEQYF

J: TRBJ2-1
V: TRBV5-1
length: 17
D: TRBD2
size: few
DNA: TGCGCCAGCAGCTCGGAACTAGCGGGAGGGAGTGAGAATGAGCAGTTCTTC
CDR3: CASSSELAGGSENEQFF

J: TRBJ1-1
V: TRBV2
length: 14
D: NA
size: NA
DNA: TGTGCCAGCAGTGGACCCTTTAGAGACACTGAAGCTTTCTTT
CDR3: CASSGPFRDTEAFF

J: TRBJ2-7
V: TRBV12-3/TRBV12-4
length: 16
D: NA
size: many
DNA: TGTGCCAGCAGCCCGGCCGGGACAAAAAGCCAATACGAGCAGTACTTC
CDR3: CASSPAGTKSQYEQYF

J: TRBJ2-2
V: TRBV25-1
length: 14
D: TRBD1
size: few
DNA: TGTGCCAGCAGGCGGACAGGGAACACCGGGGAGCTGTTTTTT
CDR3: CASRRTGNTGELFF

J: TRBJ2-5
V: TRBV3-1
length: 14
D: NA
size: many
DNA: TGTGCCAGCAGCCACGTTGAGGGAGGAACGATCCAGTACTTC
CDR3: CASSHVEGGTIQYF

J: TRBJ2-1
V: TRBV19
length: 14
D: TRBD2
size: few
DNA: TGTGCCAGTAAGAGGGCGGGAGGCTCCAATGAGCAGTTCTTC
CDR3: CASKRAGGSNEQFF

J: TRBJ2-2
V: TRBV10-2
length: 14
D: NA
size: medium-sized
DNA: TGCGCCAGCAGGTACACCGCGAACACCGGGGAGCTGTTTTTT
CDR3: CASRYTANTGELFF

J: TRBJ2-7
V: TRBV20-1
length: 16
D: TRBD2
size: few
DNA: TGCAGTGCTAAGCGTGCCGGGACTAGCGGGAACTACGAGCAGTACTTC
CDR3: CSAKRAGTSGNYEQYF

J: TRBJ2-1
V: TRBV28
length: 14
D: NA
size: many
DNA: TGTGCCAGCAGTTTGGGTGGGCGGCGGAATGAGCAGTTCTTC
CDR3: CASSLGGRRNEQFF

J: TRBJ1-2
V: TRBV4-3
length: 15
D: NA
size: few
DNA: TGCGCCAGCAGCCAAGATAGGCAGACTAACTATGGCTACACCTTC
CDR3: CASSQDRQTNYGYTF

J: TRBJ2-3
V: TRBV21-1
length: 15
D: NA
size: many
DNA: TGTGCCAGCAGTCCAGGGACTAGCGCCACAGATACGCAGTATTTT
CDR3: CASSPGTSATDTQYF

J: TRBJ2-5
V: TRBV18
length: 12
D: NA
size: few
DNA: TGTGCCAGCTCACTCAACCAAGAGACCCAGTACTTC
CDR3: CASSLNQETQYF

J: TRBJ2-1
V: TRBV5-6
length: 15
D: TRBD1
size: many
DNA: TGTGCCAGCAGCGTGGACAGGACTCCTTACAATGAGCAGTTCTTC
CDR3: CASSVDRTPYNEQFF

J: TRBJ2-7
V: TRBV7-9
length: 14
D: TRBD2
size: NA
DNA: TGTGCCAGCAGCTTAGGGACTAGCGACTACGAGCAGTACTTC
CDR3: CASSLGTSDYEQYF

J: TRBJ2-3
V: TRBV28
length: 14
D: NA
size: many
DNA: TGTGCCAGCACCTCCCTCCGGCGCACAGATACGCAGTATTTT
CDR3: CASTSLRRTDTQYF

J: TRBJ2-3
V: TRBV6-4
length: 14
D: NA
size: many
DNA: TGTGCCAGCAGTGACCAGGGTATCGCAGATACGCAGTATTTT
CDR3: CASSDQGIADTQYF

J: TRBJ2-4
V: TRBV10-3
length: 12
D: NA
size: many
DNA: TGTGCCATCAGTGACAGAGCGAACATTCAGTACTTC
CDR3: CAISDRANIQYF

J: TRBJ2-1
V: TRBV18
length: 13
D: NA
size: NA
DNA: TGTGCCAGCTCACTTTTAGTATCAGAGGAGCAGTTCTTC
CDR3: CASSLLVSEEQFF

J: TRBJ2-7
V: TRBV12-3/TRBV12-4
length: 17
D: TRBD1
size: many
DNA: TGTGCCAGCAGTTTAAGGCCACCGGGACAGGTCTCCTACGAGCAGTACTTC
CDR3: CASSLRPPGQVSYEQYF